A single sample gave rise to the 7 T cell receptor beta chains below, sequenced in a study of cytomegalovirus exposure and HLA in healthy donors. Researchers ran the PCR with 60 Vbeta and 13 Jbeta primers. TCRdb's table, derived via immunoSEQ multiplex PCR, lists solely in-frame clones and lacks some. Here the sample spans approximately 70,000 clones, around 70% being singletons. Sequencing was performed on PBMCs. These receptors were obtained from a human donor in good health.

This sequence joins TRBV4-1 and TRBJ2-7; 12 positions match TRBD1. The junction had 10 bases not matched to a gene; V was cut back by 4 bases and J by 3 bases. The CDR3 has 17 residues. Germline lookup yields CDR1 MGHRA and CDR2 YSYEKL. CDR3 nucleotide sequence: TGCGCCAGCAGCCCTGGGACAGGGGGCTCGGGGCACTACGAGCAGTACTTC. As protein: CASSPGTGGSGHYEQYF.

This sequence joins TRBV5-1 and TRBJ2-7; 8 bases map to TRBD1. The CDR3 extends over 14 amino acids. The V gene end was trimmed by 0 bases and the J gene end by 6 bases; junction bases not matched to a gene: 5. Germline V lookup: CDR1 SGHRS, CDR2 YFSETQ. The CDR3 protein is CASSLGAGGFEQYF. In nucleotides, the CDR3 is TGCGCCAGCAGCTTGGGGGCAGGGGGCTTCGAGCAGTACTTC.

The J gene is TRBJ2-2, the V gene TRBV5-1; 8 nucleotides line up with TRBD2. The CDR3 length is 15 residues. From germline, CDR1 is SGHRS and CDR2 YFSETQ. Unmatched junction bases numbered 3, after V lost 0 bases and J lost 5 bases. The CDR3 protein is CASSLVTGGTGELFF. The CDR3 nucleotides are TGCGCCAGCAGCTTGGTTACGGGAGGGACCGGGGAGCTGTTTTTT.

The chain employs TRBV7-8 and TRBJ1-1, with a weak D call TRBD1 (6 bases). Germline CDR1 is SGHVS and CDR2 is FQNEAQ. V gave up 4 bases and J gave up 0 bases, with 12 bases separating them. The CDR3 spans 15 residues. The CDR3 protein is CASSSDRSLNTEAFF. The DNA for the CDR3 is TGTGCCAGCAGCTCGGACAGATCTTTGAACACTGAAGCTTTCTTT.

This clone was seen a few times. This sequence joins TRBV7-2 and TRBJ2-4; D uncertain. Trimming removed 1 base from V and 10 bases from J, with 5 bases in between. The CDR3 is made up of 11 amino acids. Germline CDR1 is SGHTA and CDR2 is FQGNSA. The CDR3 spells CASSLGTIQYF. The CDR3 bases are TGTGCCAGCAGCTTAGGAACAATTCAGTACTTC.

The chain has TRBV19 and TRBJ1-2, with D possibly matching TRBD1 (6 bases). V shed 8 bases and J shed 5 bases, with 18 bases lying between them. This CDR3 region has 14 residues. Germline V gene lookup returns CDR1 LNHDA and CDR2 SQIVND (reference sequence). CDR3 nucleotides: TGTGCCAGTCTCGAAGAGGGGGAATGGTATGGCTACACCTTC. Translation: CASLEEGEWYGYTF. The whole variable domain, filled in from reference TRBV19 and TRBJ1-2, reads DGGITQSPKYLFRKEGQNVTLSCEQNLNHDAMYWYRQDPGQGLRLIYYSQIVNDFQKGDIAEGYSVSREKKESFPLTVTSAQKNPTAFYLCASLEEGEWYGYTFGSGTRLTVV.

There are a few counts of this clone. The chain couples TRBV14 to TRBJ1-2, with D uncertain. The CDR3 contains 15 residues. Germline CDR1 and CDR2: SGHDN and FVKESK. The V end lost 5 bases, the J end lost 0 bases, and 13 bases lay between the germline ends. The DNA of the CDR3 is TGTGCCAGCAGCTCTCGTCCAACTACTAACTATGGCTACACCTTC. Its protein product is CASSSRPTTNYGYTF.